Listed below are T cell receptor beta chains from one sample, sequenced in a study of OX40 agonist ivuxolimab in advanced cancers. The data were produced by immunoSEQ multiplex PCR, yet TCRdb's version contains in-frame clones alone and is incomplete. The data contain 55,000 to 70,000 clones, about 80% of them singletons. The sample consisted of CD4+ or CD8+ T cells sorted from blood, taken in a trial of the OX40 agonist ivuxolimab. The receptor set was obtained from an adult with an advanced solid tumor such as melanoma, head and neck, liver or kidney cancer. CDR3s leave out the opening cysteine and the closing phenylalanine or tryptophan.

CDR3 protein,CDR3 length,V gene
ASSIGLAGGQETQY,14,TRBV19
ASQGQVLTDTQY,12,TRBV10-1
ASWGRELF,8,TRBV6-5
ASSPRGRARNSPLH,14,TRBV7-9
ASSQDSGGTPI,11,TRBV4-2
ASSSSSGGRTDTQY,14,TRBV7-6
ASSLTQGNQPQH,12,TRBV28
ASSERGFWAGGEKLF,15,TRBV2
SVVPASGGSTGELF,14,TRBV29-1
SAQGTKNIQY,10,TRBV29-1
ASSYQGRDNYGYT,13,TRBV6-5
ASSQQERDTGELF,13,TRBV7-9
ASSLVARQPQH,11,TRBV5-1
ASSFPPSTDTQY,12,TRBV28
ASSVLSGGRETQY,13,TRBV6-1
ASSSEQTTYEQY,12,TRBV5-6
ATSRDSAGASSYNEQF,16,TRBV15
AWGGQDYGYT,10,TRBV30